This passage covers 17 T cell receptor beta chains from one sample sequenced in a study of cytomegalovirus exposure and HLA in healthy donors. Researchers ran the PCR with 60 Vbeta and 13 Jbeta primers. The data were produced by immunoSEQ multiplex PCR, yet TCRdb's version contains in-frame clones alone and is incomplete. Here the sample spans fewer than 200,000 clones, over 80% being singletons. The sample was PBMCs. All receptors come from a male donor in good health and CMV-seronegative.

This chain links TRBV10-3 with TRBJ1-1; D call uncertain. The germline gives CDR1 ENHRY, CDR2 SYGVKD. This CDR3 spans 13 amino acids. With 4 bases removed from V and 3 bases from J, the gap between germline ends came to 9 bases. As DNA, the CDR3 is TGTGCCATCAGTGGCGTTGTCGACACTGAAGCTTTCTTT. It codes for CAISGVVDTEAFF.

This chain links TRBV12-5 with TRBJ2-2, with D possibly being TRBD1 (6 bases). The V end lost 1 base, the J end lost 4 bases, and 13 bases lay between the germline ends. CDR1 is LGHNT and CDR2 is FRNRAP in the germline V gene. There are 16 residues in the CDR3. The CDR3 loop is CASGLDLRGSTGELFF. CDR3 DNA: TGTGCTAGTGGTTTGGATCTGAGGGGGAGCACCGGGGAGCTGTTTTTT. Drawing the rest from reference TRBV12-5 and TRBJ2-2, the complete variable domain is DARVTQTPRHKVTEMGQEVTMRCQPILGHNTVFWYRQTMMQGLELLAYFRNRAPLDDSGMPKDRFSAEMPDATLATLKIQPSEPRDSAVYFCASGLDLRGSTGELFFGEGSRLTVL.

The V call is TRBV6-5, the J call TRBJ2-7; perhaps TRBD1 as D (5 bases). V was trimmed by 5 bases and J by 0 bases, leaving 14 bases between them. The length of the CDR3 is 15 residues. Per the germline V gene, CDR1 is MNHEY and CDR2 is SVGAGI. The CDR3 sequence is CASSTRQTSSYEQYF. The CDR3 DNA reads TGTGCCAGCAGTACCCGACAGACGAGCTCCTACGAGCAGTACTTC.

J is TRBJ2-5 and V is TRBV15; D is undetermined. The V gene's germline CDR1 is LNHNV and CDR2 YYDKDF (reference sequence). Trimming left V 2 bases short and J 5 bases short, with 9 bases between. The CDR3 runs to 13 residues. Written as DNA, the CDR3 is TGTGCCACCAGCAGACCCTCCCGGGAGACCCAGTACTTC. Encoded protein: CATSRPSRETQYF.

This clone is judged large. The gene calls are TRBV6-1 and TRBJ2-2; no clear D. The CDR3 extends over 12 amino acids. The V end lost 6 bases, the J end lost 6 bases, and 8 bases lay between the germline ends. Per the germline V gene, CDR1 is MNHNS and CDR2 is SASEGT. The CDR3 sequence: CASSHQAGELFF. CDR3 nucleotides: TGTGCCAGCAGCCATCAGGCCGGGGAGCTGTTTTTT.

CDR3 sequence reads: CASRGDSTANTGELFF. In nucleotides, the CDR3 is TGTGCCAGCAGGGGGGACAGTACCGCGAACACCGGGGAGCTGTTTTTT. The chain uses TRBV2 and TRBJ2-2; 7 bases agree with TRBD1. The junction had 7 bases not matched to a gene; V was cut back by 6 bases and J by 0 bases. The CDR3 contains 16 residues. Per germline, CDR1 SNHLY and CDR2 FYNNEI.

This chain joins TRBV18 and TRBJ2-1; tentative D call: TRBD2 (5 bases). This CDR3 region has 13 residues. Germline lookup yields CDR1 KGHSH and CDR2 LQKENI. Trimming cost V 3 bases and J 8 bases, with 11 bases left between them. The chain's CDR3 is CASSPPPGDEQFF. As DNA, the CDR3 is TGTGCCAGCTCACCCCCCCCCGGGGATGAGCAGTTCTTC.

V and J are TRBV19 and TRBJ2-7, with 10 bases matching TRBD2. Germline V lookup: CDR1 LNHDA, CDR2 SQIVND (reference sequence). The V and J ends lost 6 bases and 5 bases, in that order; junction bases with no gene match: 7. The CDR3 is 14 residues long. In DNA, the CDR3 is TGTGCCAGTAGGCCGGGACTAGCGAACCACGAGCAGTACTTC. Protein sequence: CASRPGLANHEQYF.

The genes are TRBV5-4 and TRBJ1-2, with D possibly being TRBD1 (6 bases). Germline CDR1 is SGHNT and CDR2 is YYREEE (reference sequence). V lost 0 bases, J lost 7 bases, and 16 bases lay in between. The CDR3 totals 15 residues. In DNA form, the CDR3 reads TGTGCCAGCAGCTTGGAAACAGGGATAGGCTCTGGCTACACCTTC. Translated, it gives CASSLETGIGSGYTF.

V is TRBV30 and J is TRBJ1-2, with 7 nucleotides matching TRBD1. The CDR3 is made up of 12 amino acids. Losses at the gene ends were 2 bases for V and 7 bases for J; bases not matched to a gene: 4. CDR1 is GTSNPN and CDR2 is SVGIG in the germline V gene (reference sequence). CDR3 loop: CAWSLQGLGYTF. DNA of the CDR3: TGTGCCTGGAGTCTACAGGGGCTTGGCTACACCTTC.

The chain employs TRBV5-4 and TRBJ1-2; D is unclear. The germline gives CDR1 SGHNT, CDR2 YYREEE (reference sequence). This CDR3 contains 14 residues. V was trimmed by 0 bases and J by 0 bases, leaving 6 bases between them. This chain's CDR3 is CASSLDRTNYGYTF. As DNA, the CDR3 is TGTGCCAGCAGCTTGGACAGAACTAACTATGGCTACACCTTC.

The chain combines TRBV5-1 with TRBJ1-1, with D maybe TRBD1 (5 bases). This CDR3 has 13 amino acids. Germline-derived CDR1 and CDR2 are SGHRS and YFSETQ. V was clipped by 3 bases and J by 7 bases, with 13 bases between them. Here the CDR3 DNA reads TGCGCCAGCAGCTCCCGGGACTTTCATGAAGCTTTCTTT. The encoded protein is CASSSRDFHEAFF.

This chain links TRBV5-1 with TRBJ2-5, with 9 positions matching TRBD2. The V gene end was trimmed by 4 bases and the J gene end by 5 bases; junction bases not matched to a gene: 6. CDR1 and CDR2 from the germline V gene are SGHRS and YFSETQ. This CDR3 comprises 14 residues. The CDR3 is CASSPGLAWETQYF. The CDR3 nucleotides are TGCGCCAGCAGCCCCGGACTAGCGTGGGAGACCCAGTACTTC.

The CDR3 bases are TGCGCCAGCAGCTTGGTGGGGGGTGCGAACACCGGGGAGCTGTTTTTT. Amino acids: CASSLVGGANTGELFF. The chain is built from TRBV5-1 and TRBJ2-2; TRBD2 might be the D (6 bases). Per the germline V gene, CDR1 is SGHRS and CDR2 is YFSETQ. The CDR3 totals 16 residues. V was clipped by 0 bases and J by 0 bases, with 9 bases between them.

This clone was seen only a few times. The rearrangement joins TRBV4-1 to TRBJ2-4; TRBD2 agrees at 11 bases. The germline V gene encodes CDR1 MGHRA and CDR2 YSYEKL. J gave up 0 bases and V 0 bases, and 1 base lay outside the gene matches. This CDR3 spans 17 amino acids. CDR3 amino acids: CASSQDTSGGAKNIQYF. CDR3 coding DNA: TGCGCCAGCAGCCAAGATACTAGCGGGGGAGCCAAAAACATTCAGTACTTC.

CDR3 in DNA: TGTGCCAGCAGCAAAAATCCGGACTCCGGGGGGGAGCAGTACTTC. Protein: CASSKNPDSGGEQYF. The chain joins TRBV11-2 to TRBJ2-7; 7 positions agree with TRBD2. Germline CDR1 is SGHAT and CDR2 is FQNNGV. The CDR3 is 15 amino acids. With V trimmed by 5 bases and J by 7 bases, 14 bases remained unmatched.

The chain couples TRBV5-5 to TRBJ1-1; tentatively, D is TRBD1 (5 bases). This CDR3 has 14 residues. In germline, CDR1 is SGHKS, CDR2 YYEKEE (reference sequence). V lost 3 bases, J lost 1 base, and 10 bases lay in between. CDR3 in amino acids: CASSSGQKNTEAFF. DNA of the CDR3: TGTGCCAGCAGCTCAGGACAAAAGAACACTGAAGCTTTCTTT.